The T cell receptor beta chain under discussion was sequenced for a study of T cells in Graves' hyperthyroidism and ophthalmopathy. Findings and limits, study-wide: Most clonotypes expanded in the thyroid (above 0.001) were also present in blood.

Graves' hyperthyroidism without ophthalmopathy progression within 18 months was termed stable. About this clonotype: Its matching antigen is unknown.

Amplified TCR beta CDR3 regions came from RNA transcripts. HTBI primers drove first-round RT-PCR of the TCR CDR3. TCRdb itself ran the multiplex PCR reads through MiXCR, one entry per CDR3 protein. Seen here are approximately 360,000 distinct CDR3 sequences, around a quarter observed once, and the top ten hold 73%. Sequencing input: blood. The clonotype comes from a man over 45 with Graves' hyperthyroidism.

The CDR3, as DNA: TGTGCCAGCAGTGTGCATGTCGGACTCCTACAAGAGACCCAGTACTTC. Amino acid sequence: CASSVHVGLLQETQYF. The rearrangement links TRBV2 to TRBJ2-5; a weak D match, TRBD2 (5 bases). Trimming removed 4 bases at V and 2 bases at J, with 17 bases between. Per the germline V gene, CDR1 is SNHLY and CDR2 is FYNNEI. The CDR3 runs 16 residues.